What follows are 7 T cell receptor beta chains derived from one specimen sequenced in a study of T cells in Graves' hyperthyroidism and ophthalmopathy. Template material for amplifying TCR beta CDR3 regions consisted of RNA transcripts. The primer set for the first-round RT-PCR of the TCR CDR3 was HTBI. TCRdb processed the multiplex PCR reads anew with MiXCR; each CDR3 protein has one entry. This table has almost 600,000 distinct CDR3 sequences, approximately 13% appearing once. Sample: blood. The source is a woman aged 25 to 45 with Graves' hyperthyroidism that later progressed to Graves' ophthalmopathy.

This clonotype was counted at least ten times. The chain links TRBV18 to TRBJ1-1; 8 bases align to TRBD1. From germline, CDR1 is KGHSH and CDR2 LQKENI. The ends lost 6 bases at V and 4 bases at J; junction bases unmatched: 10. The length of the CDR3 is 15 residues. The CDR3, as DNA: TGTGCCAGCTCCCCCTCACAGGGGGAATTCACTGAAGCTTTCTTT. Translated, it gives CASSPSQGEFTEAFF.

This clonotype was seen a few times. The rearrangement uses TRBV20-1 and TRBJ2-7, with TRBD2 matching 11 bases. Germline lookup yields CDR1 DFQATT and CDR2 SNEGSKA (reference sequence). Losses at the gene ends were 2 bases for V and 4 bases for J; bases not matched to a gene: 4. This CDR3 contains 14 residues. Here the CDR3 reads CSARSTSGNYEQYF. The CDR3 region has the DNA TGCAGTGCTAGATCGACTAGCGGGAATTACGAGCAGTACTTC.

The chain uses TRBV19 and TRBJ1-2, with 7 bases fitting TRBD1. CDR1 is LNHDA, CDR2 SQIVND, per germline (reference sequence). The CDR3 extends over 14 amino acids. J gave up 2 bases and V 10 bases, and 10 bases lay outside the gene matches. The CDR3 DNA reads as TGTGCCACCACTCCGACAGGGCTGAACTATGGCTACACCTTC. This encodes CATTPTGLNYGYTF.

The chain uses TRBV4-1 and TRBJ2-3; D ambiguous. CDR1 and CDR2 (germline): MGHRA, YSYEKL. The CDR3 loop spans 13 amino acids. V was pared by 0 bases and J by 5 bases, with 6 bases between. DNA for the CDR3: TGCGCCAGCAGCCAAGATCTTGTAGATACGCAGTATTTT. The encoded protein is CASSQDLVDTQYF.

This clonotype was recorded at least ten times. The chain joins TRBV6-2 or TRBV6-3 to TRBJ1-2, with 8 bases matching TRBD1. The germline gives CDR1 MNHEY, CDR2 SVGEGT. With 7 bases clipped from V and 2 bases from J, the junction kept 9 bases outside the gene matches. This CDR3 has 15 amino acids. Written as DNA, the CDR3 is TGTGCCAGCAATAAACCGAGACAGGGGAACTATGGCTACACCTTC. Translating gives CASNKPRQGNYGYTF.

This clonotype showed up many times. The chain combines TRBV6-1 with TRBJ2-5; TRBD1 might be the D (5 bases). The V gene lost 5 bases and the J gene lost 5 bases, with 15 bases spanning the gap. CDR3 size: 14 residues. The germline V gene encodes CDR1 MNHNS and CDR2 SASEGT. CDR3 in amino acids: CASSYQGGVETQYF. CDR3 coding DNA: TGTGCCAGCAGTTATCAGGGTGGAGTGGAGACCCAGTACTTC.

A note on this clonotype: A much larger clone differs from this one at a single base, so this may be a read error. CDR3 coding DNA: TGTGCCAGTAGTTCAGGACGGGCGAGCAATCAGCCCCAGCATTTT. Protein product: CASSSGRASNQPQHF. The chain links TRBV19 to TRBJ1-5, with D unclear. This CDR3 comprises 15 residues. The V gene's germline CDR1 is LNHDA and CDR2 SQIVND (reference sequence). V was shortened by 5 bases and J by 1 base, with 12 bases between the two germline ends. Full variable domain (remainder filled in from reference TRBV19 and TRBJ1-5): DGGITQSPKYLFRKEGQNVTLSCEQNLNHDAMYWYRQDPGQGLRLIYYSQIVNDFQKGDIAEGYSVSREKKESFPLTVTSAQKNPTAFYLCASSSGRASNQPQHFGDGTRLSIL.